This TCR beta chain was recovered during a study of T cell changes during pregnancy in multiple sclerosis. The data were produced by immunoSEQ multiplex PCR, yet TCRdb's version contains in-frame clones alone and is incomplete. The sample includes fewer than 80,000 clones, roughly 90% of them seen just once. Germline loops: CDR1 SEHNR, CDR2 FQNEAQ (reference sequence). The CDR3 has 14 amino acids. Trimming removed 3 bases at V and 0 bases at J, with 9 bases between. The gene calls are TRBV7-9 and TRBJ2-7; D gene ambiguous. The sequences come from peripheral blood, collected in the first trimester of pregnancy. The TCR comes from a female donor in good health, enrolled as a control in a pregnancy study. The CDR3 bases are TGTGCCAGCAGCTTTCCCGATAGCTCCTACGAGCAGTACTTC. Translated, it gives CASSFPDSSYEQYF.